This TCR beta chain stems from a study of monozygotic twins with inflammatory bowel disease. Study-wide points: Since immunosuppressive treatments differed, patient repertoires may have gained added variability. IBD patients displayed reduced TCRbeta diversity (inverse Simpson) when set against healthy co-twins. Especially where disease activity was present, IBD patients had fewer clonotypes in common with others than healthy twins did.

Each UMI harboured a 6-nucleotide sample barcode and was appended via template switching. With the 5' RACE reads reprocessed, TCRdb shows one record per CDR3 protein and no DNA. The sample is made up of 150,000 to 200,000 distinct CDR3 sequences, and the top ten hold over 2.5% of it. On this clonotype: Its specificity is unknown.

Germline loops: CDR1 LNHDA, CDR2 SQIVND (reference sequence). This CDR3 has 15 amino acids. V and J are TRBV19 and TRBJ2-1; TCRdb's D call, TRBD2, is unchecked because there is no DNA. This sequence was found in a human donor with ulcerative colitis or Crohn's disease, or a healthy co-twin of an affected twin (not recorded which). Input material: blood. The CDR3 sequence is CASSIVSGRIIEQFF.